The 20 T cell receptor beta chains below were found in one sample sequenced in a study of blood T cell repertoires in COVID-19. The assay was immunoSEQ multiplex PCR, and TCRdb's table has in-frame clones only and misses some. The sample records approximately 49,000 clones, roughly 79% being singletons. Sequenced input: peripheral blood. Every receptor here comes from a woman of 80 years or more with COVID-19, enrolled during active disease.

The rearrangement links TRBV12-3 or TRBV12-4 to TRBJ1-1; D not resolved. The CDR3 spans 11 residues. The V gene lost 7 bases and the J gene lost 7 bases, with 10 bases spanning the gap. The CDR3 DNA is TGTGCCAGCAACCGTGCCGGTGAAGCTTTCTTT. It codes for CASNRAGEAFF.

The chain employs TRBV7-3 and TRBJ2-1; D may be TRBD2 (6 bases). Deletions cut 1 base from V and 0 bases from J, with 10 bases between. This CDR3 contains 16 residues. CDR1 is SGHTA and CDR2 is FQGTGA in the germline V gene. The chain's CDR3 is CASSLNSGDSYNEQFF. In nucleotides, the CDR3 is TGTGCCAGCAGCTTAAATAGCGGTGACTCCTACAATGAGCAGTTCTTC.

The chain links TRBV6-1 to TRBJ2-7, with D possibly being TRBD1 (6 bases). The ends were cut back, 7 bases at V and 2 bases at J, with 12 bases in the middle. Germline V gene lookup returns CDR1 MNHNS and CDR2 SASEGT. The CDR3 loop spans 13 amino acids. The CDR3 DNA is TGTGCCAGCACACACAGGGACACCTACGAGCAGTACTTC. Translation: CASTHRDTYEQYF.

The CDR3 protein is CASSWTVSGSFYEQYF. CDR3 bases: TGTGCCAGCAGCTGGACCGTAAGCGGGAGTTTCTACGAGCAGTACTTC. The chain combines TRBV7-8 with TRBJ2-7; 8 nucleotides agree with TRBD2. V was clipped by 4 bases and J by 3 bases; unmatched bases: 11. This CDR3 has 16 amino acids. In germline, CDR1 is SGHVS, CDR2 FQNEAQ.

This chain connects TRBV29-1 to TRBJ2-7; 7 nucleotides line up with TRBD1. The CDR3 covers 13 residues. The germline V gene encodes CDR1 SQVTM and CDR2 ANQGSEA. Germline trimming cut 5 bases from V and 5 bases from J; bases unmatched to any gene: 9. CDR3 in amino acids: CSVKLQGSDEQYF. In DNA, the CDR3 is TGCAGCGTTAAACTACAGGGGTCGGACGAGCAGTACTTC.

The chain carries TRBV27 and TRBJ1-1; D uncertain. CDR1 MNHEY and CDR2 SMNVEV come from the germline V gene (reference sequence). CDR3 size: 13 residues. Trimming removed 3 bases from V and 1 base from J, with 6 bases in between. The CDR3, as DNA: TGTGCCAGCAGTTTCGGTCCGAACACTGAAGCTTTCTTT. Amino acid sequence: CASSFGPNTEAFF.

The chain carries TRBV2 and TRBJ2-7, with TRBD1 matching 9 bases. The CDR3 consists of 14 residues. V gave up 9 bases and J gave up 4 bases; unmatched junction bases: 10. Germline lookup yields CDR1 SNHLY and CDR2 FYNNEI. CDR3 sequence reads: CARGRDRAKYEQYF. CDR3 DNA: TGTGCCAGAGGGAGGGACAGGGCCAAATACGAGCAGTACTTC.

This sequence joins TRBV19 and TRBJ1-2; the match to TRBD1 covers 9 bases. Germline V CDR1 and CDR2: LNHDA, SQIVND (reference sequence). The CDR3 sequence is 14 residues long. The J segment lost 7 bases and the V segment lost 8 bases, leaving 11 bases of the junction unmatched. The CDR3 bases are TGTGCCAGTTCCGGGCGACAGGGGGAGGGTGGCTACACCTTC. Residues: CASSGRQGEGGYTF.

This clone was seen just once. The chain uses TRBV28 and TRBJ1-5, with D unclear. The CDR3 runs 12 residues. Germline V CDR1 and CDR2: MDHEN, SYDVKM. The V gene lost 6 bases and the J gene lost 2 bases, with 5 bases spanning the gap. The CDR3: CASSLGNQPQHF. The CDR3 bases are TGTGCCAGCAGCCTTGGCAATCAGCCCCAGCATTTT.

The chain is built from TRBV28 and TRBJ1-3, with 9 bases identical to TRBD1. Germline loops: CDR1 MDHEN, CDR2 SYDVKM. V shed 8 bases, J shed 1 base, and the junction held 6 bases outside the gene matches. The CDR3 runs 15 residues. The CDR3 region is CASSPGTGSGNTIYF. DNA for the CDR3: TGTGCCAGCTCCCCCGGGACAGGGTCTGGAAACACCATATATTTT.

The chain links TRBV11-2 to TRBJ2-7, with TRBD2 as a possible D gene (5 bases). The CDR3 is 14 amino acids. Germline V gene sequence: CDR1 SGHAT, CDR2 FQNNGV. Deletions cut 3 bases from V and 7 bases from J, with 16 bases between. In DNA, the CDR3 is TGTGCCAGCAGCTTGGCCTTGGAGGTGTGGGAGCAGTACTTC. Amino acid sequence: CASSLALEVWEQYF.

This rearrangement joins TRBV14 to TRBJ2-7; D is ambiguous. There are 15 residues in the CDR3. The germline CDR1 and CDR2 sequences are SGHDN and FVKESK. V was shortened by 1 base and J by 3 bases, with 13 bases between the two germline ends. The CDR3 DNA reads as TGTGCCAGCAGCCAAGGCCTAGGCCGGCTCTACGAGCAGTACTTC. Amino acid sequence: CASSQGLGRLYEQYF.

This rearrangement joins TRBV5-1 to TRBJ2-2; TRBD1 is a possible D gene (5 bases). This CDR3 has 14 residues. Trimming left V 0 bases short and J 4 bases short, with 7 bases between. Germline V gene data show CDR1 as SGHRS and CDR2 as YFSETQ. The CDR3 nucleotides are TGCGCCAGCAGCTTGGACAGGAGCACCGGGGAGCTGTTTTTT. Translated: CASSLDRSTGELFF.

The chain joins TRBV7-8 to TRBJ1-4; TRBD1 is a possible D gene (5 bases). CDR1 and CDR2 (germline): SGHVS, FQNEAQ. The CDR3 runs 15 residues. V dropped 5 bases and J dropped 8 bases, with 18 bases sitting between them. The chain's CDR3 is CASSTPMLGGEKLFF. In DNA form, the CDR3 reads TGTGCCAGCAGCACTCCTATGCTGGGGGGAGAAAAACTGTTTTTT.

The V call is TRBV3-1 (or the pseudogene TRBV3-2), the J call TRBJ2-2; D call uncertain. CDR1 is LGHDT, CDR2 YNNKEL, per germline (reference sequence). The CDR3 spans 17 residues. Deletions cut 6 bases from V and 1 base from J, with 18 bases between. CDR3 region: CASRPKSVLRNTGELFF. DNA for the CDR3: TGTGCCAGCAGACCCAAGAGTGTCTTAAGGAACACCGGGGAGCTGTTTTTT.

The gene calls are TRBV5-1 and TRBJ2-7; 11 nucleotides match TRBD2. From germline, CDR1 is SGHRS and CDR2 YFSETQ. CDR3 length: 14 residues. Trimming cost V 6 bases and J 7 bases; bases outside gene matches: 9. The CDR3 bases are TGCGCCAGCAAAACTAGCGGGAGTCCTGGGGAGCAGTACTTC. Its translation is CASKTSGSPGEQYF.

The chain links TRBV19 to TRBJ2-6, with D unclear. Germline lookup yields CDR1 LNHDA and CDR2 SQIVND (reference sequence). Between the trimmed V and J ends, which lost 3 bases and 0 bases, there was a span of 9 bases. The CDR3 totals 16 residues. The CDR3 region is CASSMARSSGANVLTF. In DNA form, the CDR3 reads TGTGCCAGTAGTATGGCCCGGAGCTCTGGGGCCAACGTCCTGACTTTC. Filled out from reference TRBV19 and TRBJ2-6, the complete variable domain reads DGGITQSPKYLFRKEGQNVTLSCEQNLNHDAMYWYRQDPGQGLRLIYYSQIVNDFQKGDIAEGYSVSREKKESFPLTVTSAQKNPTAFYLCASSMARSSGANVLTFGAGSRLTVL.

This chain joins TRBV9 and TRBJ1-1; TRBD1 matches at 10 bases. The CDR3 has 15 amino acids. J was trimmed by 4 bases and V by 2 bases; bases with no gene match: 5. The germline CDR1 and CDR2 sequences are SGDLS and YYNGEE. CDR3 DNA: TGTGCCAGCAGCGTTTCGGACAGGGGGTTCACTGAAGCTTTCTTT. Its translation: CASSVSDRGFTEAFF.

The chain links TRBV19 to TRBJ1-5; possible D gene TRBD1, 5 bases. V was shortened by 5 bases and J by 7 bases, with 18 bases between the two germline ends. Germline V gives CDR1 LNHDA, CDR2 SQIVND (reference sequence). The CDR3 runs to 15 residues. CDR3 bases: TGTGCCAGTAGTCTCAATACAGGAATAGGACAGCCCCAGCATTTT. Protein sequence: CASSLNTGIGQPQHF. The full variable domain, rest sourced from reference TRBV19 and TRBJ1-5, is DGGITQSPKYLFRKEGQNVTLSCEQNLNHDAMYWYRQDPGQGLRLIYYSQIVNDFQKGDIAEGYSVSREKKESFPLTVTSAQKNPTAFYLCASSLNTGIGQPQHFGDGTRLSIL.

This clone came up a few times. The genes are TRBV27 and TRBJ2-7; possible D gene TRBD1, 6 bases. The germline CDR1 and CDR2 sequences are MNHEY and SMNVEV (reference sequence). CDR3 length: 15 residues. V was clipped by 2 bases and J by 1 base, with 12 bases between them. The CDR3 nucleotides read TGTGCCAGCAGTTTAGACCCGACAGGTTCCTACGAGCAGTACTTC. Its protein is CASSLDPTGSYEQYF.